This T cell receptor beta chain was identified in a study of blood T cell repertoires in COVID-19. Study-level background: Some COVID-19 samples were acute and others convalescent; all came from the United States, Italy and Spain. T cells, B-cell-depleted T cells, or PBMCs provided the cDNA or gDNA that served as material.

Original methodology: Counts of nucleated cells, estimated from reference gene primer amplification, were obtained. Here immunoSEQ multiplex PCR was the method, and the copy in TCRdb shows in-frame clones only, minus some. D and trimming were read from the DNA, whereas the V and J calls and clone size are those reported in that table. The sample shows tens of thousands of clones, 80% to 90% of them seen only once. Unmatched junction bases numbered 4, after V lost 5 bases and J lost 6 bases. CDR3 size: 15 residues. The V gene's germline CDR1 is MDHEN and CDR2 SYDVKM. This chain connects TRBV28 to TRBJ1-6, with 10 bases aligning to TRBD1. The specimen sequenced was peripheral blood. This TCR was sampled from a man between 60 and 70 years old with acute or convalescent COVID-19. The CDR3 is CASSLDRGLNSPLHF. The CDR3 DNA follows: TGTGCCAGCAGTCTCGACAGGGGGCTTAATTCACCCCTCCACTTT. The full variable domain, its missing parts supplied by reference TRBV28 and TRBJ1-6, is DVKVTQSSRYLVKRTGEKVFLECVQDMDHENMFWYRQDPGLGLRLIYFSYDVKMKEKGDIPEGYSVSREKKERFSLILESASTNQTSMYLCASSLDRGLNSPLHFGNGTRLTVT.